The TCR beta chain described here comes from a study of OX40 agonist ivuxolimab in advanced cancers. Study as a whole: Every patient in dose escalation had hepatocellular carcinoma, melanoma, renal cell or head and neck cancer. General observations from the study: Antigen specificity remained undetermined for the expanded peripheral T cells.

Data came from immunoSEQ multiplex PCR; TCRdb stores just in-frame clones and leaves some out. Found here are over 75,000 clones, approximately 90% of them singletons; the top ten hold 0.33%. Per the germline V gene, CDR1 is SGDLS and CDR2 is YYNGEE. This CDR3 has 14 residues. V lost 4 bases, J lost 4 bases, and 11 bases lay in between. In regard to this clone: Its antigen is not identified.

Source: CD4+ or CD8+ T cells sorted from blood, taken in a trial of the OX40 agonist ivuxolimab. This TCR came from an adult with an advanced solid tumor such as melanoma, head and neck, liver or kidney cancer. The chain carries TRBV9 and TRBJ2-2; maybe TRBD1 (7 bases). CDR3 sequence: CASSPGGTTGELFF. DNA for the CDR3: TGTGCCAGCAGCCCAGGGGGGACCACCGGGGAGCTGTTTTTT.